The rows below give T cell receptor beta chains drawn from one sample of a study of blood T cell repertoires in COVID-19. The assay was immunoSEQ multiplex PCR, and TCRdb's table has in-frame clones only and misses some. This table has 450,000 to 600,000 clones, about 85% appearing once. Input material: PBMCs or T cells enriched from blood (not recorded which). The receptors shown here come from a young woman who had recovered from COVID-19. The CDR3 runs from the conserved cysteine through the conserved F or W. Each record gives: J gene, clone size, V gene, D gene, CDR3 DNA, CDR3 protein. D genes are given only for firm matches. Expanded clones get a size class; other rows say once, few or many, or leave the size out.

TRBJ1-6 | once | TRBV4-1 | TRBD1 | TGCGCCAGCAGTCAGGGGCCCGACAGGGTCGGATCACCCCTCCACTTT | CASSQGPDRVGSPLHF
TRBJ2-3 | . | TRBV6-5 | TRBD2 | TGTGCCAGCAAACCCCTGGCGGGGGTTGGAGATACGCAGTATTTT | CASKPLAGVGDTQYF
TRBJ1-5 | few | TRBV4-1 | . | TGCGCCAGCAGCTATGACAGTAACAATCAGCCCCAGCATTTT | CASSYDSNNQPQHF
TRBJ2-7 | . | TRBV15 | TRBD1 | TGTGCCACCAGCAGAGGACGGGACAGTGTCGAGCAGTACTTC | CATSRGRDSVEQYF
TRBJ2-5 | once | TRBV3-1/TRBV3-2 | . | TGTGCCAGCAGCCTCCTACCATCGGAGACCCAGTACTTC | CASSLLPSETQYF
TRBJ2-5 | . | TRBV10-2 | . | TGCGCCAGCAGTAACGACAGATTAACTTACTTC | CASSNDRLTYF
TRBJ1-1 | . | TRBV27 | . | TGTGCCAGCAGTTTATCCCGGGACTGGGACACTGAAGCTTTCTTT | CASSLSRDWDTEAFF
TRBJ1-6 | . | TRBV9 | . | TGTGCCAGCAGCGTAGATGAGGGGGGGTCTTCACCCCTCCACTTT | CASSVDEGGSSPLHF
TRBJ1-5 | . | TRBV6-5 | TRBD1 | TGTGCCAGCAGTCAGGGGACAGGGGAGGATCCCCAGCATTTT | CASSQGTGEDPQHF
TRBJ2-1 | . | TRBV5-6 | TRBD1 | TGTGCCAGCAGCCCAGGGACAGACTCCTACAATGAGCAGTTCTTC | CASSPGTDSYNEQFF